This T cell receptor beta chain is from a study of shared clonotypes between healthy human individuals. Profiled with immunoSEQ multiplex PCR; TCRdb holds only in-frame clones, not every one. The data show some 2 million clones, with 85% to 95% seen just once and 0.1% to 0.15% held by the top ten. The sequence was collected from a man aged 18 to 29 in good health. Sequencing was carried out using naive CD4+ T cells sorted from blood. Indicated subset: CD45RA+ positively selected.

The CDR3 protein is CASSLGLAAFIYEQYF. The CDR3 nucleotides read TGTGCCAGCAGCTTAGGGCTAGCGGCCTTTATCTACGAGCAGTACTTC. The chain employs TRBV7-2 and TRBJ2-7; 7 bases fit TRBD2. This CDR3 spans 16 amino acids. Germline assignment: CDR1 SGHTA and CDR2 FQGNSA. After removal of 1 base from V and 3 bases from J, the junction contained 9 bases not matched to a gene.